This entry is about one TCR beta chain. Tagging with unique molecular identifiers was applied to individual cDNA molecules. In TCRdb, the 5' RACE reads were re-called with MiXCR into one record per CDR3 protein. This table has tens of thousands of distinct CDR3 sequences, more than 6.5% appearing once. The data are from a study of early T cells in non-severe SARS-CoV-2 infection. This clonotype originated in an adult who was a healthcare worker with PCR-confirmed SARS-CoV-2 infection or an uninfected control (not recorded which). The specimen was whole blood, collected at baseline.

For the CDR3, the DNA is TGTGCCAGCAGTTACGACGGAGCCTATGGCTACACCTTC. As protein: CASSYDGAYGYTF. This chain joins TRBV6-2 or TRBV6-3 and TRBJ1-2; no clear D. Germline V gene data show CDR1 as MNHEY and CDR2 as SVGEGT. V shed 2 bases and J shed 4 bases, with 8 bases lying between them. The CDR3 spans 13 residues.